Listed below are T cell receptor beta chains from one sample, sequenced in a study of T cells expressing NK-cell markers. TCRdb reprocessed the 5' RACE reads, keeping one entry per CDR3 protein, no DNA. The sample totals about 460,000 distinct CDR3 sequences. Sequencing was performed on blood T cells: a sorted CD56 or NKG2C T cell subset, CD4+ or CD8+ T cells, or bulk PBMC T cells (not recorded which). The receptors originated from a woman between 50 and 59 years old in good health. Both conserved end residues are part of each CDR3. Fields, in order: V gene, J gene, CDR3 protein.

>TRBV30|TRBJ1-2
CAWGGRDGYGYTF
>TRBV7-9|TRBJ2-6
CASSPPGGGVGANVLTF
>TRBV10-3|TRBJ2-1
CAISEISSGIYNEQFF
>TRBV20-1|TRBJ2-7
CSAQGQGREQYF
>TRBV6-4|TRBJ1-1
CASNPGQNTEAFF
>TRBV4-1|TRBJ2-5
CASSQDRELLTSGMQTQYF
>TRBV20-1|TRBJ1-3
CSARGGRGNTIYF
>TRBV20-1|TRBJ1-3
CSAIGTGGPNTIYF
>TRBV3-1|TRBJ2-1
CASSQDFQGRSEQFF
>TRBV5-6|TRBJ2-4
CASSLERTAKNIQYF
>TRBV2|TRBJ1-4
CASGVTRGEKLFF
>TRBV24-1|TRBJ2-2
CATSADSSNTGELFF
>TRBV6-1|TRBJ2-2
CASMRRRDTGELFF
>TRBV6-5|TRBJ2-3
CASRRNPGLAVTDTQYF
>TRBV6-6|TRBJ1-1
CASRPTDREGAEAFF
>TRBV6-1|TRBJ2-5
CASSATSGIETQYF
>TRBV5-1|TRBJ1-1
CASSLGQEETEAFF
>TRBV3-1|TRBJ2-3
CASSQDPSGSVNTQYF
>TRBV10-3|TRBJ2-7
CASGKGYEQYF
>TRBV5-1|TRBJ2-1
CASSLALGEQFF
>TRBV20-1|TRBJ2-1
CSASDPGLAGVAAYNEQFF
>TRBV20-1|TRBJ2-3
CSARDRVVGTDTQYF
>TRBV6-5|TRBJ1-5
CATHRNQPQHF
>TRBV20-1|TRBJ2-7
CSAELAPERQYF
>TRBV29-1|TRBJ1-6
CSVVVAGTTPLHF
>TRBV12-3/TRBV12-4|TRBJ2-1
CASTHPGRGEQFF
>TRBV27|TRBJ1-1
CASSFIENTEAFF
>TRBV3-1|TRBJ2-2
CASSQGPSGANTGELFF
>TRBV12-3/TRBV12-4|TRBJ2-1
CASISSSGGYNEQFF
>TRBV18|TRBJ2-1
CASSPFVAAAGNEQFF
>TRBV9|TRBJ1-2
CASSAWGGRQEKNYGYTF